This T cell receptor (beta chain) is drawn from a study of T cell clonality in common variable immunodeficiency. This clone was counted at least ten times. Its antigen is as yet unknown. The read finishes 3 residues shy of the CDR3 end, and the germline J gene is used to complete it. This same CDR3 is encoded by further DNA sequences in the sample. Study results and limitations: Fewer TCRbeta clones were shared among CVID subjects than controls. Fewer deletions and N-nucleotide insertions were reportedly seen in common variable immunodeficiency TCR beta sequences.

Only in-frame clones appear in the TCRdb table, and some are missing; sequencing was by immunoSEQ multiplex PCR. The sample presents about 43,000 clones, none singletons. From germline, CDR1 is SGHRS and CDR2 YFSETQ. The CDR3 sequence is 13 residues long. The V and J ends lost 5 bases and 0 bases respectively, with 9 bases between them. V gene TRBV5-1 combines with J gene TRBJ2-7, with unresolved D. This TCR was sampled from a person aged 18 to 70 in good health. Sequencing was done on a sample of peripheral blood mononuclear cells. The CDR3 bases that were read are TGCGCCAGCAGTTCTGACAACTCCTACGAG. Protein product: CASSSDNSYE. The CDR3, in full, reads CASSSDNSYEQYF. The variable domain in full, completed from reference TRBV5-1 and TRBJ2-7, reads KAGVTQTPRYLIKTRGQQVTLSCSPISGHRSVSWYQQTPGQGLQFLFEYFSETQRNKGNFPGRFSGRQFSNSRSEMNVSTLELGDSALYLCASSSDNSYEQYFGPGTRLTVT.